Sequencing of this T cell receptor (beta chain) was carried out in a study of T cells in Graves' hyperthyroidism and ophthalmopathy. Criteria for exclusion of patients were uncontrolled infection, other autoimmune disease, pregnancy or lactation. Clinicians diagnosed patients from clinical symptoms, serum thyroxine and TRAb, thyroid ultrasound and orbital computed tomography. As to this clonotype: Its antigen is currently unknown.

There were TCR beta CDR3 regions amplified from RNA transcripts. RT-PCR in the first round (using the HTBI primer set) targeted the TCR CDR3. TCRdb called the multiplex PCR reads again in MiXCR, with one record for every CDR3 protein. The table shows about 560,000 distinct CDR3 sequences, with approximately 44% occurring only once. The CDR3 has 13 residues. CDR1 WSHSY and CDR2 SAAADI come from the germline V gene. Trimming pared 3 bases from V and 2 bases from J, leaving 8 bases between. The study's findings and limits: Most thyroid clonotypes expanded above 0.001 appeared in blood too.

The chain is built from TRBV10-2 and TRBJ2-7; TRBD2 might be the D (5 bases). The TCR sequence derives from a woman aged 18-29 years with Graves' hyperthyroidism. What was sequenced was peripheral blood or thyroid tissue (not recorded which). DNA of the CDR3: TGCGCCAGCAGTGACGGGAACACCTACGAGCAGTACTTC. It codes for CASSDGNTYEQYF.